This entry lists 28 T cell receptor beta chains sequenced from one sample in a study of identifying expanded T cells in peripheral blood (dated by TCRdb to the late 2010s). Libraries were built with the immunoSEQ multiplex PCR assay. This is the immuneACCESS table as TCRdb keeps it, with only in-frame sequences that have V and J called. A part of the clones is gone; compared with another copy, unresolved V genes explain less than half, and the rest is unexplained. This sample is represented by 100,000 or so clones; approximately 90% of them were singletons. The ten largest clones capture about 15% of the sample. What was sequenced was blood. These receptors were obtained from a person between 18 and 75 years old in good health.

CDR3 nucleotide sequence: TGTGCCACCAGCAGAGAATGGGCAGATACGCAGTATTTT. Its translation is CATSREWADTQYF. This chain uses TRBV15 with TRBJ2-3; D remains unclear. Germline V gives CDR1 LNHNV, CDR2 YYDKDF (reference sequence). With 0 bases removed from V and 4 bases from J, the gap between germline ends came to 5 bases. The CDR3 is 13 residues long.

The chain has TRBV5-5 and TRBJ2-2; 8 bases fit TRBD1. CDR1 and CDR2 from the germline V gene are SGHKS and YYEKEE (reference sequence). With 4 bases clipped from V and 3 bases from J, the junction kept 8 bases outside the gene matches. The CDR3 totals 16 residues. The CDR3 DNA reads TGTGCCAGCAGCCCTCACAGGGGGTTGGACACCGGGGAGCTGTTTTTT. It is translated as CASSPHRGLDTGELFF.

This clone appeared a single time. The chain links TRBV11-2 to TRBJ1-1; 8 nucleotides match TRBD1. The CDR3 loop spans 15 amino acids. From germline, CDR1 is SGHAT and CDR2 FQNNGV. V shed 4 bases, J shed 1 base, and the junction held 5 bases outside the gene matches. In DNA form, the CDR3 reads TGTGCCAGCAGCTCCCTCGGACAGGGGAACACTGAAGCTTTCTTT. This translates into CASSSLGQGNTEAFF.

A single count supports this clone. V gene TRBV7-9 combines with J gene TRBJ2-5; 9 bases match TRBD1. Germline V gene data show CDR1 as SEHNR and CDR2 as FQNEAQ (reference sequence). This CDR3 region has 17 residues. V was clipped by 3 bases and J by 5 bases; unmatched bases: 13. CDR3 amino acids: CASSFPPGTGRWETQYF. The CDR3 DNA reads TGTGCCAGCAGCTTCCCCCCCGGGACAGGGAGATGGGAGACCCAGTACTTC. Drawing the rest from reference TRBV7-9 and TRBJ2-5, the complete variable domain is DTGVSQNPRHKITKRGQNVTFRCDPISEHNRLYWYRQTLGQGPEFLTYFQNEAQLEKSRLLSDRFSAERPKGSFSTLEIQRTEQGDSAMYLCASSFPPGTGRWETQYFGPGTRLLVL.

V is TRBV7-9 and J is TRBJ1-5; a weak D match, TRBD1 (5 bases). The V gene lost 3 bases and the J gene lost 9 bases, with 12 bases spanning the gap. The CDR3 has 13 residues. The germline V gene has CDR1 SEHNR and CDR2 FQNEAQ (reference sequence). CDR3 DNA sequence: TGTGCCAGCAGCTTTCCTGGGGGGGGGCCCCAGCATTTT. Translated, it gives CASSFPGGGPQHF.

The V and J genes are TRBV10-3 and TRBJ1-3, with a possible D match to TRBD1 (6 bases). The CDR3 runs to 16 residues. V was pared by 6 bases and J by 0 bases, with 15 bases between. Germline CDR1 and CDR2: ENHRY and SYGVKD. The CDR3 reads CAIRIGQFPSGNTIYF. Here the CDR3 DNA reads TGTGCCATCAGGATTGGACAGTTCCCCTCTGGAAACACCATATATTTT.

The V call is TRBV4-3, the J call TRBJ2-5, with TRBD1 as a possible D gene (7 bases). This CDR3 has 14 amino acids. Germline CDR1 and CDR2: LGHNA and YSLEER. Trimming removed 3 bases from V and 7 bases from J, with 15 bases in between. The CDR3 sequence is CASSHRQGEATQYF. The CDR3 DNA sequence: TGCGCCAGCAGCCATCGGCAGGGGGAGGCGACCCAGTACTTC.

The V gene is TRBV6-6, the J gene TRBJ2-5; maybe TRBD2 (6 bases). The germline CDR1 and CDR2 sequences are MNHNY and SVGAGI (reference sequence). Deletions cut 2 bases from V and 11 bases from J, with 15 bases between. This CDR3 has 13 residues. The CDR3 protein is CASSYPSTGEQYF. CDR3 bases: TGTGCCAGCAGTTACCCCTCTACGGGGGAGCAGTACTTC.

This clone was seen once. The chain has TRBV19 and TRBJ2-7; D could derive from TRBD1 or TRBD2 (6 bases each). Germline loops: CDR1 LNHDA, CDR2 SQIVND (reference sequence). V lost 7 bases and J 5 bases, leaving 18 bases between the germline ends. The CDR3 runs 14 residues. The CDR3 DNA follows: TGTGCCAGTAATCAGAGGGGGGCGAACGACGAGCAGTACTTC. Protein product: CASNQRGANDEQYF.

The rearrangement joins TRBV9 to TRBJ2-2, with 10 nucleotides matching TRBD2. The CDR3 length is 17 residues. The junction had 8 bases not matched to a gene; V was cut back by 4 bases and J by 2 bases. Germline lookup yields CDR1 SGDLS and CDR2 YYNGEE. The CDR3 bases are TGTGCCAGCAGCTCCCCGAGCGGGGGGGCTAACACCGGGGAGCTGTTTTTT. It codes for CASSSPSGGANTGELFF.

The J gene is TRBJ2-7, the V gene TRBV7-2; a weak D match, TRBD2 (5 bases). The CDR3 runs to 15 residues. Per germline, CDR1 SGHTA and CDR2 FQGNSA. Trimming left V 6 bases short and J 3 bases short, with 18 bases between. The CDR3 protein is CASSTRLMTLYEQYF. The CDR3 nucleotides are TGTGCCAGCAGTACTAGACTGATGACCCTCTACGAGCAGTACTTC.

The chain is built from TRBV4-1 and TRBJ1-1, with D tentatively TRBD1 (5 bases). This CDR3 has 17 residues. Germline loops: CDR1 MGHRA, CDR2 YSYEKL. V gave up 0 bases and J gave up 1 base, with 15 bases separating them. CDR3 residues: CASSQDRSGTSNTEAFF. DNA for the CDR3: TGCGCCAGCAGCCAAGATAGGTCCGGGACTTCGAACACTGAAGCTTTCTTT.

For the CDR3, the DNA is TGTGCCAGCAGTGAAGCGCCGGGGTATGGCTACACCTTC. Translated, it gives CASSEAPGYGYTF. V and J are TRBV6-5 and TRBJ1-2; D ambiguous. The V end was cut by 5 bases, the J end by 5 bases, with 12 bases between. There are 13 residues in the CDR3. Looked up from germline, CDR1 is MNHEY and CDR2 is SVGAGI.

The chain couples TRBV18 to TRBJ1-6; TRBD1 might be the D (6 bases). V was pared by 6 bases and J by 10 bases, with 19 bases between. The germline CDR1 and CDR2 sequences are KGHSH and LQKENI. The CDR3 is made up of 15 amino acids. CDR3 in DNA: TGTGCCAGCTCCCCCGAACCAGGGGTGGGGTCACCCCTCCACTTT. The encoded protein is CASSPEPGVGSPLHF.

The chain uses TRBV27 and TRBJ2-3; 13 positions agree with TRBD2. The ends lost 5 bases at V and 6 bases at J; junction bases unmatched: 11. The germline CDR1 and CDR2 sequences are MNHEY and SMNVEV (reference sequence). CDR3 length: 17 residues. The CDR3 DNA follows: TGTGCCAGCAGTCCGACTAGCGGGGGGCCCAAGGCTGATACGCAGTATTTT. Translation: CASSPTSGGPKADTQYF.

The chain uses TRBV29-1 and TRBJ2-3; 7 positions match TRBD2. V lost 4 bases and J lost 1; bases outside the gene matches: 5. Germline CDR1 SQVTM, CDR2 ANQGSEA. The CDR3 is 14 residues long. This chain's CDR3 is CSVVGGGRTDTQYF. DNA for the CDR3: TGCAGCGTTGTCGGCGGGGGACGCACAGATACGCAGTATTTT.

The V and J genes are TRBV18 and TRBJ2-2; perhaps TRBD2 as D (5 bases). The CDR3 totals 18 residues. Germline CDR1 is KGHSH and CDR2 is LQKENI. The ends were cut back, 3 bases at V and 4 bases at J, with 21 bases in the middle. CDR3 bases: TGTGCCAGCTCACCCCAGCCGCGGCGAGGGTGGTCCACCGGGGAGCTGTTTTTT. It encodes CASSPQPRRGWSTGELFF.

The chain is built from TRBV4-3 and TRBJ1-2; D is undetermined. V gave up 5 bases and J gave up 5 bases, with 18 bases separating them. Germline V gene data show CDR1 as LGHNA and CDR2 as YSLEER. The CDR3 has 15 amino acids. This CDR3 reads CASSSEVGPTYGYTF. As DNA, the CDR3 is TGCGCCAGCAGCTCCGAGGTTGGGCCTACATATGGCTACACCTTC.

V usage is TRBV19 and J usage is TRBJ2-5; D remains ambiguous. With 3 bases removed from V and 1 base from J, the gap between germline ends came to 6 bases. This CDR3 contains 13 residues. CDR1 LNHDA and CDR2 SQIVND come from the germline V gene (reference sequence). CDR3 protein: CASSIGIQETQYF. CDR3 nucleotides: TGTGCCAGTAGTATTGGGATCCAAGAGACCCAGTACTTC. Complete variable domain (other parts from reference TRBV19 and TRBJ2-5): DGGITQSPKYLFRKEGQNVTLSCEQNLNHDAMYWYRQDPGQGLRLIYYSQIVNDFQKGDIAEGYSVSREKKESFPLTVTSAQKNPTAFYLCASSIGIQETQYFGPGTRLLVL.

The rearrangement links TRBV10-3 to TRBJ2-3, with 7 bases identical to TRBD2. The CDR3 totals 13 residues. The V gene's germline CDR1 is ENHRY and CDR2 SYGVKD. Losses at the gene ends were 10 bases for V and 6 bases for J; bases not matched to a gene: 10. The CDR3 DNA reads as TGTGCCAACGGTCTAGCGGAGGAGGATACGCAGTATTTT. Translated, it gives CANGLAEEDTQYF.

The CDR3 region has the DNA TGTGCCAGCAGCCATGACCGGACAGGGCCCTCCTACGAGCAGTACTTC. Translated: CASSHDRTGPSYEQYF. The chain links TRBV7-2 to TRBJ2-7; TRBD1 agrees at 8 bases. V lost 5 bases to trimming and J lost 0 bases; unmatched junction nucleotides: 9. CDR1 SGHTA and CDR2 FQGNSA come from the germline V gene. This CDR3 spans 16 amino acids. Supplemented by reference TRBV7-2 and TRBJ2-7, the full variable domain reads GAGVSQSPSNKVTEKGKDVELRCDPISGHTALYWYRQSLGQGLEFLIYFQGNSAPDKSGLPSDRFSAERTGGSVSTLTIQRTQQEDSAVYLCASSHDRTGPSYEQYFGPGTRLTVT.

The chain's CDR3 is CASSYGTPQETQYF. CDR3 bases: TGCGCCAGCAGCTACGGGACACCCCAAGAGACCCAGTACTTC. The rearrangement uses TRBV5-1 and TRBJ2-5, with D perhaps matching TRBD1 (6 bases). Germline values: CDR1 SGHRS, CDR2 YFSETQ. V lost 3 bases, J lost 1 base, and 10 bases lay in between. CDR3 length: 14 amino acids.

The chain carries TRBV19 and TRBJ1-2; TRBD1 might be the D (5 bases). Per the germline V gene, CDR1 is LNHDA and CDR2 is SQIVND (reference sequence). The germline V and J ends were trimmed by 3 bases and 5 bases, with 22 bases remaining between them. This CDR3 has 17 residues. The CDR3 DNA sequence: TGTGCCAGTAGTATTTCTTCGGGGACCGCTGAGACGTATGGCTACACCTTC. Residues: CASSISSGTAETYGYTF. The variable domain in full, completed from reference TRBV19 and TRBJ1-2, reads DGGITQSPKYLFRKEGQNVTLSCEQNLNHDAMYWYRQDPGQGLRLIYYSQIVNDFQKGDIAEGYSVSREKKESFPLTVTSAQKNPTAFYLCASSISSGTAETYGYTFGSGTRLTVV.

The chain couples TRBV7-9 to TRBJ2-3; unclear D gene. The CDR3 is 12 amino acids. V lost 3 bases, J lost 8 bases, and 9 bases lay in between. Looked up from germline, CDR1 is SEHNR and CDR2 is FQNEAQ (reference sequence). Here the CDR3 DNA reads TGTGCCAGCAGCTTCCTGTCCGGTACGCAGTATTTT. This codes for CASSFLSGTQYF.

The V call is TRBV27, the J call TRBJ1-2; no definite D call. CDR1 and CDR2 from the germline V gene are MNHEY and SMNVEV (reference sequence). The germline V and J ends were trimmed by 0 bases and 6 bases, with 11 bases remaining between them. The CDR3 sequence is 14 residues long. In DNA form, the CDR3 reads TGTGCCAGCAGTTTATCTATGGGTACGCATGGCTACACCTTC. This sequence encodes CASSLSMGTHGYTF.

The rearrangement links TRBV6-5 to TRBJ1-1, with a tentative D call TRBD1 (6 bases). With 8 bases removed from V and 1 base from J, the gap between germline ends came to 17 bases. The CDR3 totals 15 residues. The V gene's germline CDR1 is MNHEY and CDR2 SVGAGI. CDR3 in amino acids: CASLPGGQPNTEAFF. CDR3 bases: TGTGCCAGCTTACCGGGAGGACAGCCGAACACTGAAGCTTTCTTT.

This clone showed up just once. The chain has TRBV13 and TRBJ1-2; D may be TRBD1 (5 bases). CDR1 is PRHDT and CDR2 is FYEKMQ in the germline V gene (reference sequence). V was clipped by 0 bases and J by 2 bases, with 13 bases between them. There are 16 residues in the CDR3. The CDR3 region is CASSLGGRSVNYGYTF. For the CDR3, the DNA is TGTGCCAGCAGCTTAGGGGGACGGAGCGTAAACTATGGCTACACCTTC.

This clone was picked up a small number of times. The genes are TRBV28 and TRBJ1-3; a weak D match, TRBD1 (6 bases). V was pared by 6 bases and J by 7 bases, with 10 bases between. This CDR3 comprises 12 residues. The germline V gene encodes CDR1 MDHEN and CDR2 SYDVKM. CDR3 DNA sequence: TGTGCCAGCAGCCTTCAGGGGAACACCATATATTTT. Its translation: CASSLQGNTIYF.